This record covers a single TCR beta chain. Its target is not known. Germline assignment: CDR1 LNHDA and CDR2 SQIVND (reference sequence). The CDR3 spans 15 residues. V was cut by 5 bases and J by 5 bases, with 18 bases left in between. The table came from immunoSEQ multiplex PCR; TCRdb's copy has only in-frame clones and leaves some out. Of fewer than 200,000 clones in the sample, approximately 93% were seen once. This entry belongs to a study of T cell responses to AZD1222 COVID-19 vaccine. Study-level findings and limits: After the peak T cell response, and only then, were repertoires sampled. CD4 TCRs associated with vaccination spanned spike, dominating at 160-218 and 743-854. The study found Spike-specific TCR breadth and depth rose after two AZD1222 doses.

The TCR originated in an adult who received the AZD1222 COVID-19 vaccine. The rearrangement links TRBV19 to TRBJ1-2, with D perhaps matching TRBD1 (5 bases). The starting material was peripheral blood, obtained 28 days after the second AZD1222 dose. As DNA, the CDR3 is TGTGCCAGTAGTGACTCCGGGACCCTCCTTTATGGCTACACCTTC. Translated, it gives CASSDSGTLLYGYTF.